Presented here are 28 T cell receptor beta chains from one specimen sequenced in a study of blood T cells in healthy people across ages. Using a J-beta primer mix together with a sample-barcoded 5' primer, a second PCR was run for about 7 to 12 cycles. TCRdb reprocessed the 5' RACE reads with MiXCR, giving one entry per CDR3 protein. The sample contains 800,000 to 950,000 distinct CDR3 sequences, under 40% of which appear only once. Sequencing was carried out using blood. Receptors were obtained from a young man in good health.

In regard to this clonotype: This may be a read error, as it is one base from a much larger clone. J is TRBJ2-7 and V is TRBV3-1; D remains unclear. The end of the DNA fits TRBJ2-5 better, so the J call may be wrong. The CDR3 has 14 residues. CDR1 LGHDT and CDR2 YNNKEL come from the germline V gene (reference sequence). This CDR3 reads CASSQENIKGTQYF. The CDR3 DNA reads TGTGCCAGCAGCCAAGAGAACATTAAGGGGACCCAGTACTTC.

Concerning this clonotype itself: A much larger clonotype is one base distant, so this may be a read error. The chain has TRBV5-1 and TRBJ2-7, with a weak D call TRBD2 (6 bases). Germline assignment: CDR1 SGHRS and CDR2 YFSETQ. The CDR3 is 13 amino acids. Trimming cost V 3 bases and J 2 bases, with 9 bases left between them. CDR3 sequence reads: CASSCGAAYEQYF. The CDR3 nucleotides read TGCGCCAGCAGCTGCGGGGCGGCCTACGAGCAGTACTTC.

This clonotype turned up a few times. V gene TRBV7-9 combines with J gene TRBJ2-7; no reliable D call. The V end lost 8 bases, the J end lost 2 bases, and 7 bases lay between the germline ends. Germline CDR1 and CDR2: SEHNR and FQNEAQ (reference sequence). The CDR3 consists of 11 residues. The DNA for the CDR3 is TGTGCCAGCCTGGGAACCTACGAGCAGTACTTC. Translating gives CASLGTYEQYF.

This clonotype was observed a handful of times. The chain has TRBV7-9 and TRBJ2-3; TRBD1 agrees at 9 bases. The CDR3 is 16 amino acids. Germline lookup yields CDR1 SEHNR and CDR2 FQNEAQ (reference sequence). V dropped 5 bases and J dropped 3; count of bases not matched to a gene: 9. CDR3 coding DNA: TGTGCCAGCAGCCTCCGGGACAGGGAAAAGACAGATACGCAGTATTTT. This gives the protein CASSLRDREKTDTQYF.

The chain joins TRBV28 to TRBJ2-5; 7 bases agree with TRBD2. Germline V lookup: CDR1 MDHEN, CDR2 SYDVKM. V dropped 7 bases and J dropped 11; count of bases not matched to a gene: 16. The CDR3 runs to 14 residues. CDR3 region: CASIRGDGYNGQYF. The CDR3 region has the DNA TGTGCCAGCATTCGGGGGGACGGCTACAATGGGCAGTACTTC.

This sequence joins TRBV5-6 and TRBJ2-3, with 7 bases lining up with TRBD1. V trimming: 4 bases; J trimming: 3 bases; junction bases outside the gene matches: 11. Germline CDR1 reads SGHDT; CDR2 reads YYEEEE. The CDR3 is 16 amino acids. The CDR3 sequence is CASSPPTGVRTDTQYF. CDR3 bases: TGTGCCAGCAGCCCACCAACAGGGGTTAGGACAGATACGCAGTATTTT.

The chain links TRBV14 to TRBJ2-1; D is perhaps TRBD2 (6 bases). Trimming stripped 2 bases from V and 2 bases from J, with 10 bases between. The length of the CDR3 is 15 residues. Germline assignment: CDR1 SGHDN and CDR2 FVKESK. The CDR3 is CASSQRGITYNEQFF. The CDR3 region has the DNA TGTGCCAGCAGCCAACGGGGGATCACCTACAATGAGCAGTTCTTC.

The sample holds a few counts of this clonotype. The V and J genes are TRBV20-1 and TRBJ2-7; D tentatively reads TRBD1 or TRBD2 (6 bases each). CDR3 length: 13 residues. V shed 7 bases and J shed 7 bases, with 20 bases lying between them. The germline V gene has CDR1 DFQATT and CDR2 SNEGSKA (reference sequence). This chain's CDR3 is CSGRLRGANEQYF. For the CDR3, the DNA is TGCAGTGGTAGGCTTAGGGGGGCAAATGAGCAGTACTTC.

This sequence joins TRBV4-3 and TRBJ2-7; no firm D call. The V and J ends lost 0 bases and 4 bases respectively, with 10 bases between them. This CDR3 has 14 residues. The germline V gene has CDR1 LGHNA and CDR2 YSLEER. CDR3 in DNA: TGCGCCAGCAGCCAAGACAACAGACAATACGAGCAGTACTTC. It encodes CASSQDNRQYEQYF.

CDR3 region: CASSQDGAENSNQPQHF. The CDR3 DNA sequence: TGTGCCAGCAGCCAAGATGGGGCAGAAAATAGCAATCAGCCCCAGCATTTT. The V gene is TRBV4-2, the J gene TRBJ1-5, with D possibly being TRBD1 (5 bases). This CDR3 is built from 17 residues. Trimming shortened V by 0 bases and J by 0 bases, and 12 bases separated the two germline ends. CDR1 and CDR2 from the germline V gene are LGHNA and YNFKEQ.

This clonotype was seen repeatedly, ten times or more. The chain uses TRBV12-3 or TRBV12-4 and TRBJ2-3; TRBD2 agrees at 9 bases. V trimming: 6 bases; J trimming: 2 bases; junction bases outside the gene matches: 12. CDR3 size: 17 residues. The CDR3 DNA reads TGTGCCAGCAGGCCTTCCATAGCGGGAGACTTCACAGATACGCAGTATTTT. It translates to CASRPSIAGDFTDTQYF.

This clonotype appeared a few times. The J gene is TRBJ1-2, the V gene TRBV6-5, with TRBD1 identical over 8 bases. J lost 4 bases, V lost 2 bases, and 3 bases had no gene match. The CDR3 is 14 residues long. CDR1 and CDR2 from the germline V gene are MNHEY and SVGAGI. The CDR3 nucleotides are TGTGCCAGCAGTTACGTCGGACAGGGCTATGGCTACACCTTC. Its translation is CASSYVGQGYGYTF.

With respect to this clonotype: This may arise from a read error, as a much more abundant clone is one base away. This chain connects TRBV7-9 to TRBJ2-7; TRBD1 is a possible D gene (5 bases). V was trimmed by 8 bases and J by 3 bases, leaving 23 bases between them. CDR1 SEHNR and CDR2 FQNEAQ come from the germline V gene (reference sequence). The CDR3 is 16 amino acids. The CDR3 sequence is CASCSDETATFYEQYF. DNA for the CDR3: TGTGCCAGCTGCTCGGACGAGACAGCAACCTTCTACGAGCAGTACTTC.

The V gene is TRBV7-2, the J gene TRBJ2-3; no firm D call. The V gene lost 3 bases and the J gene lost 4 bases, with 8 bases spanning the gap. The length of the CDR3 is 13 residues. Germline CDR1 and CDR2: SGHTA and FQGNSA. CDR3 coding DNA: TGTGCCAGCAGCTTTTCGGATCCAGATACGCAGTATTTT. It encodes CASSFSDPDTQYF. Full variable domain (outside the CDR3, taken from reference TRBV7-2 and TRBJ2-3): GAGVSQSPSNKVTEKGKDVELRCDPISGHTALYWYRQSLGQGLEFLIYFQGNSAPDKSGLPSDRFSAERTGGSVSTLTIQRTQQEDSAVYLCASSFSDPDTQYFGPGTRLTVL.

This clonotype has a count of ten or more. The V gene is TRBV29-1, the J gene TRBJ2-7, with 15 bases fitting TRBD2. The trim removed 6 bases at V and 5 bases at J, leaving 8 bases unmatched. Germline lookup yields CDR1 SQVTM and CDR2 ANQGSEA. This CDR3 has 15 amino acids. Here the CDR3 reads CSVAQGLAGGNEQYF. CDR3 nucleotides: TGCAGCGTAGCCCAGGGACTAGCGGGGGGCAACGAGCAGTACTTC.

A few counts support this clonotype. One junction end disagrees with the germline gene, perhaps due to a read error. The chain employs TRBV14 and TRBJ1-6; D is undetermined. CDR3 size: 12 residues. CDR1 is SGHDN, CDR2 FVKESK, per germline. CDR3 in DNA: TGTGCCAGCAGCCAAGGAGTGGCACCCCCCCACTTT. Its protein product is CASSQGVAPPHF.

This sequence joins TRBV7-2 and TRBJ1-5; 11 positions agree with TRBD1. The ends lost 8 bases at V and 3 bases at J; junction bases unmatched: 12. This CDR3 is built from 17 residues. Germline CDR1 and CDR2: SGHTA and FQGNSA. CDR3: CASSGTGGFYSNQPQHF. CDR3 sequence (DNA): TGTGCCAGCTCCGGGACAGGGGGATTTTACTCCAATCAGCCCCAGCATTTT. Supplemented by reference TRBV7-2 and TRBJ1-5, the full variable domain reads GAGVSQSPSNKVTEKGKDVELRCDPISGHTALYWYRQSLGQGLEFLIYFQGNSAPDKSGLPSDRFSAERTGGSVSTLTIQRTQQEDSAVYLCASSGTGGFYSNQPQHFGDGTRLSIL.

This clonotype was seen a handful of times. The CDR3 protein is CASSGGTEKTYEQYF. The CDR3 DNA follows: TGTGCCAGCAGCGGGGGGACGGAGAAAACCTACGAGCAGTACTTC. The rearrangement uses TRBV9 and TRBJ2-7, with D tentatively TRBD1 or TRBD2 (5 bases each). Deletions cut 3 bases from V and 2 bases from J, with 15 bases between. The CDR3 is made up of 15 amino acids. Germline assignment: CDR1 SGDLS and CDR2 YYNGEE.

This clonotype showed up many times. The V and J genes are TRBV27 and TRBJ2-3; 7 nucleotides align to TRBD2. There are 13 residues in the CDR3. Germline lookup yields CDR1 MNHEY and CDR2 SMNVEV (reference sequence). Trimming took 5 bases from V and 5 from J; bases not matched to a gene: 4. The CDR3 nucleotides read TGTGCCAGCAGTAGGCTAGCGGTAGATACGCAGTATTTT. The encoded protein is CASSRLAVDTQYF.

This clonotype has more than one count but fewer than ten. V gene TRBV12-3 or TRBV12-4 combines with J gene TRBJ2-7; D unclear. The CDR3 extends over 18 amino acids. Trimming removed 6 bases from V and 0 bases from J, with 24 bases in between. The CDR3 DNA reads TGTGCCAGCAGCCATCATACCCCATCCAGTGGCGACTCCTACGAGCAGTACTTC. This translates into CASSHHTPSSGDSYEQYF.

As regards this clonotype: A read error may explain this, as a much larger clone is one base away. The rearrangement joins TRBV7-9 to TRBJ2-1; D gene uncertain. Germline values: CDR1 SEHNR, CDR2 FQNEAQ (reference sequence). This CDR3 region has 11 residues. Here the CDR3 reads CVSSQEIGQFF. The CDR3 nucleotides are TGTGTCAGCAGCCAAGAAATCGGGCAGTTCTTC.

V usage is TRBV3-1 and J usage is TRBJ2-3, with 9 bases lining up with TRBD2. CDR1 LGHDT and CDR2 YNNKEL come from the germline V gene (reference sequence). The CDR3 is made up of 15 amino acids. With V trimmed by 3 bases and J by 2 bases, 3 bases remained unmatched. CDR3 loop: CASSQTSGYTDTQYF. For the CDR3, the DNA is TGTGCCAGCAGCCAGACTAGCGGATACACAGATACGCAGTATTTT.

A few counts support this clonotype. The CDR3 spells CASSYSTVNEQFF. The CDR3 bases are TGTGCCAGCAGTTACTCGACGGTGAATGAGCAGTTCTTC. The V gene is TRBV6-5, the J gene TRBJ2-1; D not resolved. The CDR3 has 13 amino acids. The germline CDR1 and CDR2 sequences are MNHEY and SVGAGI. Trimming removed 0 bases from V and 7 bases from J, with 7 bases in between.

This clonotype was observed many times. The V and J genes are TRBV4-3 and TRBJ2-1, with TRBD1 identical over 8 bases. The CDR3 length is 19 residues. The germline CDR1 and CDR2 sequences are LGHNA and YSLEER. Losses at the gene ends were 3 bases for V and 3 bases for J; bases not matched to a gene: 16. CDR3 amino acids: CASSQDWGQDSLFYNEQFF. CDR3 DNA sequence: TGCGCCAGCAGCCAGGACTGGGGACAGGATAGTTTGTTCTACAATGAGCAGTTCTTC.

In regard to this clonotype: A junction boundary mismatches the germline segment, possibly from a read error. The chain uses TRBV7-2 and TRBJ1-4, with TRBD1 matching over 7 bases. The CDR3 has 17 residues. The germline V gene has CDR1 SGHTA and CDR2 FQGNSA. CDR3 in amino acids: CVSSSGRGGLRDEKLFF. The DNA for the CDR3 is TGTGTCAGCAGCTCGGGACGAGGGGGCCTTAGAGACGAAAAACTGTTTTTT.

Only a few counts were recorded for this clonotype. This chain uses TRBV6-2 or TRBV6-3 with TRBJ2-1; no firm D call. The CDR3 consists of 12 residues. V was trimmed by 6 bases and J by 4 bases, leaving 7 bases between them. CDR1 is MNHEY and CDR2 is SVGEGT in the germline V gene. CDR3 bases: TGTGCCAGCAGCTGGGGATACAATGAGCAGTTCTTC. Its protein is CASSWGYNEQFF.

The genes are TRBV15 and TRBJ2-2, with a weak D call TRBD2 (6 bases). The CDR3 is 15 amino acids. Trimming shortened V by 3 bases and J by 1 base, and 9 bases separated the two germline ends. Germline V gene data show CDR1 as LNHNV and CDR2 as YYDKDF (reference sequence). CDR3 amino acids: CATSRTGLNTGELFF. For the CDR3, the DNA is TGTGCCACCAGCAGGACGGGACTGAACACCGGGGAGCTGTTTTTT.

In DNA form, the CDR3 reads TGTGCCAGCAGCTTGTATACAGGGGGCTTTAGAATAAGGTCCTACGAGCAGTTCTTC. This translates into CASSLYTGGFRIRSYEQFF. V and J are TRBV5-5 and TRBJ2-1; 9 nucleotides agree with TRBD1. CDR3 length: 19 amino acids. V lost 1 base and J lost 10; bases outside the gene matches: 21. Germline values: CDR1 SGHKS, CDR2 YYEKEE (reference sequence).